This TCR beta chain was recovered during a study of CD8 T cells in Susac syndrome. Notes on the study in general: In Susac syndrome, CD8+ expansion was highest in TEMRA and active disease.

In blood CD8+ and CD4+ T cells, TCR beta underwent sequencing. In Susac syndrome patients, recently defined diagnostic criteria for definite or probable disease were met. Reverse transcription of about 0.5 to 1 ug RNA used random hexamers. TCRdb passed the immunoSEQ multiplex PCR reads through MiXCR, listing each CDR3 protein once. This table has some 140,000 distinct CDR3 sequences, around 95% appearing once. CDR1 and CDR2 (germline): DFQATT, SNEGSKA (reference sequence). The CDR3 contains 16 residues. V dropped 3 bases and J dropped 8; count of bases not matched to a gene: 8. A remark on this clonotype: The antigen is unknown.

The sequence came from a human donor with Susac syndrome. The sample consisted of CD8+ T cells from PBMCs. The chain recombines TRBV20-1 with TRBJ2-1; 15 bases line up with TRBD2. The CDR3 loop is CSARLRGTSGRYEQFF. The DNA for the CDR3 is TGCAGTGCTAGGCTCCGTGGGACTAGCGGGAGGTATGAGCAGTTCTTC.